This T cell receptor (beta chain) is drawn from a study of T cell responses to AZD1222 COVID-19 vaccine. Overall study: Pooling covered second doses at about 4 or about 12 weeks. Study-wide findings and caveats: Vaccination with two AZD1222 doses was followed by a rise in Spike-specific TCR breadth and depth.

On this clone: The target antigen is unknown.

This CDR3 is 15 amino acids long. With 5 bases removed from V and 4 bases from J, the gap between germline ends came to 17 bases. CDR1 is SGHAT, CDR2 FQNNGV, per germline. Repertoires were generated with immunoSEQ multiplex PCR, while TCRdb's copy carries only in-frame clones and drops some. This sample has 45,000 to 70,000 clones, with around 88% found just once. The sequence came from an adult in good health. This specimen consisted of peripheral blood, obtained on day 0 of AZD1222 vaccination. V usage is TRBV11-2 and J usage is TRBJ1-2; no reliable D call. The CDR3 DNA is TGTGCCAGCAGCAACGGGCCTTTGCATCTCTATGGCTACACCTTC. Translated, it gives CASSNGPLHLYGYTF. The complete variable domain, with remaining parts taken from reference TRBV11-2 and TRBJ1-2, reads EAGVAQSPRYKIIEKRQSVAFWCNPISGHATLYWYQQILGQGPKLLIQFQNNGVVDDSQLPKDRFSAERLKGVDSTLKIQPAKLEDSAVYLCASSNGPLHLYGYTFGSGTRLTVV.